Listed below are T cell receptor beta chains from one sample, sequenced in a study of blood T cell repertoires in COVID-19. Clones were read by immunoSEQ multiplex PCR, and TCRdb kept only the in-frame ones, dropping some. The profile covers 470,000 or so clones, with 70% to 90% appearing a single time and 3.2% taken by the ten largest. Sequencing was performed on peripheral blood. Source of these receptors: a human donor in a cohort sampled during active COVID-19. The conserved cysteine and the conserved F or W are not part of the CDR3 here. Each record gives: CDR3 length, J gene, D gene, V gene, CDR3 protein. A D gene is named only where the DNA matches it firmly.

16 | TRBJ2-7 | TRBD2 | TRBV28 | ASSSQRSSGRPTYEQY
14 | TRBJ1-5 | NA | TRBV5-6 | ASSSSGQGSNQPQH
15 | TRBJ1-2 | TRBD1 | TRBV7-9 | ASSLAEGQGGSYGYT
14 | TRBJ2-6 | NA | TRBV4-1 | ASSQGGARRANVLT
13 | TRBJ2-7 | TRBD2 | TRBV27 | ASSPSLAGGYEQY
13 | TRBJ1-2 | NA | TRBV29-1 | SVEEPRYPDYGYT
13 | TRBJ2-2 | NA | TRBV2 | ASKEGPMNTGELF
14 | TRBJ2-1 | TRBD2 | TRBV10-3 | AISESMQGGYNEQF
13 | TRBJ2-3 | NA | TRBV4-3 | ASSHFLGSTDTQY
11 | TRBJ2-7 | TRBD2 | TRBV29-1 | SARSGTQYEQY
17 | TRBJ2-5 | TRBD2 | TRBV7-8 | ASSHPSRLAGVAEETQY
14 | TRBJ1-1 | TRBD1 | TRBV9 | ASSPGTGGIHTEAF
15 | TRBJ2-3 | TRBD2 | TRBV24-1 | ATSEHLAGDGTDTQY
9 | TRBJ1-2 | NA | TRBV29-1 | SVTGGGGYT
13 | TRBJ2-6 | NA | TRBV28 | ATPSTGTGANVLT
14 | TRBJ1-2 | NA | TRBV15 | ATSGAPTDKVYGYT
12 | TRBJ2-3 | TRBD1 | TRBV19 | ASSLQGDADTQY
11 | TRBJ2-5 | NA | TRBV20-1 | SASGLYQETQY
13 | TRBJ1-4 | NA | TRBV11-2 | ASSLETHLGEKLF
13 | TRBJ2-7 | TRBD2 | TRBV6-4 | ASSDPGLVTYEQY
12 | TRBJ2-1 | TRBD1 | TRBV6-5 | ASSYEGASNEQF
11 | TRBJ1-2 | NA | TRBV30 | AWRMVGRPGYT
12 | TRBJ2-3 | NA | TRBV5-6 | ASSLEGGTDTQY
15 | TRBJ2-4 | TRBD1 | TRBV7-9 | ASSWTGQPLAKNIQY
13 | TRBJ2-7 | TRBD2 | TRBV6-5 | ASSPGLAVSYEQY
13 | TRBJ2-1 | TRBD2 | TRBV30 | AWSVGLAGTEGQF
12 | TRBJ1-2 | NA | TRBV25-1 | ASSEVGAIYGYT
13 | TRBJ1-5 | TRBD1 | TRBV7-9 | ASSLSSGGYQPQH
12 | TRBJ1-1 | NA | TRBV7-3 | ASSLAPGNTEAF
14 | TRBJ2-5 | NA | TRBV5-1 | ASRWRNDPVGETQY
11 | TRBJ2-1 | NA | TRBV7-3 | ASSYGRQHEQF
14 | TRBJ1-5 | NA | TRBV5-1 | ASSLEVSGSNQPQH
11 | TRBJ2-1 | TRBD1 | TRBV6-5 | ASRPTGFERQF
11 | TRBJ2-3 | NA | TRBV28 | ASRGGSTDTQY
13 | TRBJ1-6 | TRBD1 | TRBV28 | ASSADRVGNSPLH
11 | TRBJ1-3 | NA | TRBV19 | ASSITTGNTIY
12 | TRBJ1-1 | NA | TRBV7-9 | ASSPSGANTEAF
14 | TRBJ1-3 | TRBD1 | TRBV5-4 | ASELYQGAPGNTIY
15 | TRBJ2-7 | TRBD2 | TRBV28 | ASSPRLAGGPINEQY
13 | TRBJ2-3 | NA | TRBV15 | ATSSGPLRTDTQY
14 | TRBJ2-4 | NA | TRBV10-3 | AISEGMGAAKNIQY
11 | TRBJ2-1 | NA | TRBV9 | ASSVATFNEQF
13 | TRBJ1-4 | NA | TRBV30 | AWSSGVRESEKLF
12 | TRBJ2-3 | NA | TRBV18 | ASSLDMTGLTQY
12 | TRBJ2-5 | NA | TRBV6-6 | ASRQPGGWETQY
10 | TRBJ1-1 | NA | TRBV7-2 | ASSLITVEAF
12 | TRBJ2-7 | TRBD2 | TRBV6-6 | ASRRAGGSYEQY
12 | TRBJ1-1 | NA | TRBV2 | ASSERRGNTEAF
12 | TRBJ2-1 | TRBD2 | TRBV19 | ASSGTSISYEQF
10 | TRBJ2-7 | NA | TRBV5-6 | ASSLVINEQY
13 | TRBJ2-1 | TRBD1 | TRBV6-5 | ASRKAGTGGNEQF
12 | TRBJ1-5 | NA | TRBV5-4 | ASSLGQSNQPQH
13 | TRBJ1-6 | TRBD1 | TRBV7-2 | ASSRTGTGGSPLH
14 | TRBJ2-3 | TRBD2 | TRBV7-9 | ASSYPGLADTDTQY
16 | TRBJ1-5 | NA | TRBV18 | ASSPDPYSDYSNQPQH
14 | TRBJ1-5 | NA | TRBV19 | ASSITLLVVNQPQH
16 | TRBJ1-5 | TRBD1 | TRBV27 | ASSNWTGLDLSNQPQH
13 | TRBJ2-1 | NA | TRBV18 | ASSPDSGTAGEQF
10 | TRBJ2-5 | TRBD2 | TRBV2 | ASASGQETQY